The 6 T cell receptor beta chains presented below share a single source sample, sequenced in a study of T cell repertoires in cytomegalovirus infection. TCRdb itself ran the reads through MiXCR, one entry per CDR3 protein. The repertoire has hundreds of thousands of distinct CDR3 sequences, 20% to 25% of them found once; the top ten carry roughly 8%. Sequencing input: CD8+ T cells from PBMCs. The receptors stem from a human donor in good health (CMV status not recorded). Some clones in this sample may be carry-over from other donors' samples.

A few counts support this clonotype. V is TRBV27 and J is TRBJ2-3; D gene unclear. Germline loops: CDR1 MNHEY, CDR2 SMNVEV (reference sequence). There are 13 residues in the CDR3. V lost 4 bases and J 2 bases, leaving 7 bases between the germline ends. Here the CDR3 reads CASSYYDTDTQYF. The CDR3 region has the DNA TGTGCCAGCAGTTACTACGACACAGATACGCAGTATTTT.

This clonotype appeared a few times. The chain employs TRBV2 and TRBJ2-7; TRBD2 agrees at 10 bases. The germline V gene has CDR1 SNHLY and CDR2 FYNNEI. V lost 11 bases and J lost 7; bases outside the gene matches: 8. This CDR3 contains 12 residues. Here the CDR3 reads CACSGLAREQYF. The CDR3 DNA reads TGTGCCTGCTCGGGACTAGCGAGAGAGCAGTACTTC.

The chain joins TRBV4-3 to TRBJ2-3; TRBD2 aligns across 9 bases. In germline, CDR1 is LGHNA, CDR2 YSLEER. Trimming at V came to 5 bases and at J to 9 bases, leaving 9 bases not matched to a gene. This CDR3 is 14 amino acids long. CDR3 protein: CASSLELAGGTQYF. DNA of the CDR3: TGCGCCAGCAGCTTGGAACTAGCGGGTGGAACGCAGTATTTT.

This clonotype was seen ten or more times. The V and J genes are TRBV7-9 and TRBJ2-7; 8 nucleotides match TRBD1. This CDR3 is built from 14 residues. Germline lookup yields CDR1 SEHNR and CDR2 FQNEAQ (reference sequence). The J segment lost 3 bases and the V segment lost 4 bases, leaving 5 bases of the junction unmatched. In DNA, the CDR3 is TGTGCCAGCAGCTCAGGACAGGGTCTCTACGAGCAGTACTTC. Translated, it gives CASSSGQGLYEQYF.

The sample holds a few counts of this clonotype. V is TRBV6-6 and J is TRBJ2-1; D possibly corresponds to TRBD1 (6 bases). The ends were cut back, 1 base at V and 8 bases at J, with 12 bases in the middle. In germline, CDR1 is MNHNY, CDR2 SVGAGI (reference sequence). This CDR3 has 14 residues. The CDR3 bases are TGTGCCAGCAGTTACTGGACCTACAGGGATGAGCAGTTCTTC. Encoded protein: CASSYWTYRDEQFF.

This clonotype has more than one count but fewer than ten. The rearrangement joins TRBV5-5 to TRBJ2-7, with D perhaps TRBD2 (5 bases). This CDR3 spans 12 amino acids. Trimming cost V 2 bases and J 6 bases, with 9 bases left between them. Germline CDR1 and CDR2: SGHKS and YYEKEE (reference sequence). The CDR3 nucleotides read TGTGCCAGCAGCTTCACGGGAACCGAGCAGTACTTC. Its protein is CASSFTGTEQYF.